This T cell receptor (beta chain) stems from a study of T-cell memory formation after mild COVID-19 (dated by TCRdb to the early 2020s). Notes on the research overall: TCR sequence clusters from the two donors were found to be largely donor specific. In a couple of donors, T-cell clones that expanded and contracted after mild COVID-19 were followed by sequencing TCRalpha and TCRbeta repertoires longitudinally. The cohort comprised two young, previously healthy adult volunteers, one female and one male.

What the research found in general, with its limitations: Only two mild cases were covered in the study, and larger cohorts including severe cases with pre-infection samples were considered necessary. SARS-CoV-2 specificity of the second-wave clones peaking on day 37 was not confirmed. Some responding clones were detected in pre-infection memory, which suggested that pre-existing cross-reactive memory T cells had joined the SARS-CoV-2 response. Contracting CD4+ clones were located mainly in the CM and EM memory subsets, whereas CD8+ clones were found to be enriched in EMRA. From day 15 to 85, contracting clones showed balanced CD4/CD8 phenotypes, whereas a second wave of clones that expanded from day 15 to 37 leaned towards CD4+.

Ficoll-Paque density gradient centrifugation was the method used to isolate PBMCs. Sequencing instrument: Illumina NovaSeq 6000. cDNA libraries for TCRalpha and TCRbeta were prepared by 5'RACE using constant-segment primers, with sample barcodes and unique molecular identifiers added. RNA was extracted from every sample with Trizol reagent. Library amplification was performed in two PCR steps, and a second sample barcode and Illumina TruSeq adapters were introduced in the second step. Libraries were sequenced on an Illumina NovaSeq with 2 x 150 bp paired-end reads. The original methods were these. Demultiplexing of reads and collapsing into UMI-guided consensus sequences were performed with migec v1.2.7. With mixcr v2.1.11, UMI consensuses were aligned to TRA and TRB V and J templates and assembled into clonotypes. A clonotype was counted as expanded or contracted only if both edgeR and NoisET called the change significant, with noise models trained on biological replicates. For edgeR calls, a false discovery rate-adjusted p below 0.01 and a log2 fold-change threshold of 1 were applied. As an exploratory analysis of dynamics, PCA with hierarchical clustering was applied to max-normalized trajectories of the 1000 most abundant clonotypes. Each responding clone was given a CD4 or CD8 phenotype based on the CD4+ and CD8+ repertoires, which had been sequenced separately. TCRdb trimmed public reads at Q25 via fastp, called clones via MiXCR and kept in-frame beta chains. Rows matching on CDR3 protein sequence are summarized as one entry with the most common DNA and genes. TCRdb, rather than the study authors, made the V and J calls. The sample contains nearly 350,000 distinct CDR3 sequences, roughly 13% of them found a single time. Clones ranked in the top ten supply over 20% of the sample.

The CDR3 spans 13 residues, from the cysteine through the phenylalanine. Only CDR3 DNA is held: 39 bases, read in frame from base 1. CDR1 and CDR2, per the germline V gene, are SGHAT and FQNNGV. Trimming costs V 2 bases and J 8 bases, and their ends lie 12 bases apart. Turning to this clonotype: Its antigen target is currently unknown. No much larger clone is present one base from it, and per-base qualities are unavailable.

The source of this sequence is a man between 18 and 35 years old who had mild COVID-19 (a few samples of this study predate the infection). The sample titles of this study are shuffled in the database, so cell type and time point are left out; the donor was told from shared clones. The sequenced sample consisted of PBMCs or a T cell subset sorted from them (not recorded which). Recombination connected TRBV11-2 to TRBJ1-2; the D gene is not confidently resolved. In nucleotide form, the sequence is TGTGCCAGCAGCTTAATCTCAGACGGAGGCTACACCTTC. This gives the protein CASSLISDGGYTF.